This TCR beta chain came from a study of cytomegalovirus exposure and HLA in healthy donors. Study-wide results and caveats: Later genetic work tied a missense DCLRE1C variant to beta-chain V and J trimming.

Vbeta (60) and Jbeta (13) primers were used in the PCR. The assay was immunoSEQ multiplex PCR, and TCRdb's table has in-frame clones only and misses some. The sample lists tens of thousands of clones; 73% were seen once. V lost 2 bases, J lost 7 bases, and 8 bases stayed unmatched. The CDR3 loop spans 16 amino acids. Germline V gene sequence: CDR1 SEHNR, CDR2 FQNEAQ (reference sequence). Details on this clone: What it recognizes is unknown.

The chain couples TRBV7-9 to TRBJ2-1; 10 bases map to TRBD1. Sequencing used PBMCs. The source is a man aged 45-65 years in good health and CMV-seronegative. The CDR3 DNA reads TGTGCCAGCAGCTTAACCCCGGGACAGGGGTGGAATGAGCAGTTCTTC. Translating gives CASSLTPGQGWNEQFF.